Sequencing of this TCR beta chain was carried out in a study of blood T cell repertoires in COVID-19. In germline, CDR1 is ENHRY, CDR2 SYGVKD. Trimming removed 4 bases at V and 7 bases at J, with 14 bases between. The CDR3 totals 13 residues. Per the authors' pipeline: Nucleated cell counts were estimated from reference gene primer amplification. Assay: immunoSEQ multiplex PCR; the TCRdb copy retains only in-frame clones and omits some. The D gene and trimming were derived from the DNA, and the V and J assignments and clone size from that table. The data show some 66,000 clones, around 89% seen once. This chain connects TRBV10-3 to TRBJ2-7, with D possibly TRBD1 on 5 matching bases. Material for sequencing was peripheral blood. This TCR derives from a human donor with active COVID-19. The donor label of this sample is uncertain. DNA of the CDR3: TGTGCCATCAGTGGCGCCGGACGGACAGAGCAGTACTTC. Its protein product is CAISGAGRTEQYF.